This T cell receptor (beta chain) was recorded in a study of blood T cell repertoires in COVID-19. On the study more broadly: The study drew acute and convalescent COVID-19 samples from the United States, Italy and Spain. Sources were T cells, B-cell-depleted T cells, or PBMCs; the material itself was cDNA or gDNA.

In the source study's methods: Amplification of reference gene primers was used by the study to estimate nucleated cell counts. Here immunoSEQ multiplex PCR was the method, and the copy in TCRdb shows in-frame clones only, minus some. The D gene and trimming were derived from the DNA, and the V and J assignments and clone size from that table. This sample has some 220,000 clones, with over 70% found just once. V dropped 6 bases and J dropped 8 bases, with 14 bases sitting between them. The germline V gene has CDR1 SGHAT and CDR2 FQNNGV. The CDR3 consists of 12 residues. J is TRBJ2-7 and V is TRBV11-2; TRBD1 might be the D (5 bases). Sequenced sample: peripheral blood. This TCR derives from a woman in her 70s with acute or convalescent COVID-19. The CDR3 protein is CASSTYQGQQYV. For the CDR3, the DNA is TGTGCCAGCAGTACCTATCAGGGCCAGCAGTACGTC.